This TCR beta chain was documented in a study of T cell repertoires in cytomegalovirus infection. Overall study context: Public TCR beta signatures were indicative of both CMV infection and a matching HLA type.

Via MiXCR, TCRdb re-called the reads, giving one row per CDR3 protein. The sample shows about 920,000 distinct CDR3 sequences, under 40% of them seen only once. This CDR3 is 23 amino acids long. J lost 0 bases, V lost 0 bases, and 19 bases had no gene match. Germline CDR1 reads SGDLS; CDR2 reads YYNGEE. This clonotype was picked up a small number of times. Its antigen is still unknown. The V and J genes are TRBV9 and TRBJ2-6; 9 bases are shared with TRBD1. Sequencing was performed on cultured CD8+ T cells from PBMCs, taken from culture after CMV antigen stimulation. This clonotype was obtained from a human donor in good health (CMV status not recorded). Some clones in this sample may be carry-over from other donors' samples. CDR3 protein: CASSVDLNLNRQGVRSGANVLTF. Written as DNA, the CDR3 is TGTGCCAGCAGCGTAGACCTTAACTTAAATCGACAGGGGGTACGCTCTGGGGCCAACGTCCTGACTTTC.